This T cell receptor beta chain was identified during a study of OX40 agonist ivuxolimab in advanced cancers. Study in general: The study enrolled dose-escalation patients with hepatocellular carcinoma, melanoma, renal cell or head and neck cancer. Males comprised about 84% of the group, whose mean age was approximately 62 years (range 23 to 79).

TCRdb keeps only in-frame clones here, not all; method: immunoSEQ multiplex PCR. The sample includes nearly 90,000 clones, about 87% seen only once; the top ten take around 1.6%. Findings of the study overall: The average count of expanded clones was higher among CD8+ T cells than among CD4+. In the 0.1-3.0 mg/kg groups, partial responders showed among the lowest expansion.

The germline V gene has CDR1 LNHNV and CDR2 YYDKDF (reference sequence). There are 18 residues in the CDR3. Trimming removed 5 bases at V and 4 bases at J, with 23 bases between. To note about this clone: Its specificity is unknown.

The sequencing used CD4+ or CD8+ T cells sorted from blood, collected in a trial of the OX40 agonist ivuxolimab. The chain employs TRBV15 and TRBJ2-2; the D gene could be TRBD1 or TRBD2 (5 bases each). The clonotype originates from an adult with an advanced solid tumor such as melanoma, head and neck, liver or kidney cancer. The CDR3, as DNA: TGTGCCACCAGCGGCACCTATGGGACCTCCGTGGGCACCGGGGAGCTGTTTTTT. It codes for CATSGTYGTSVGTGELFF.